These 22 T cell receptor beta chains were all obtained from the same sample, sequenced in a study of spatial heterogeneity in lung cancer. Time point reported: blood at routine non-recurrence follow-up after resection. No cells were sorted before sequencing. The whole RNA sequenced was extracted from tumor, nontumor lung or frozen PBMC. Each CDR3 protein is one row after TCRdb ran MiXCR on the 5' RACE reads. The repertoire consists of roughly 120,000 distinct CDR3 sequences, with 10% to 15% occurring once and the leading ten covering 16%. The sequences come from PBMCs, collected at follow-up. Receptors originate from a male donor with early-stage non-small cell lung cancer.

In its sample, this clonotype was seen many times. CDR3 region: CASSVEASQSYEQYF. The CDR3 bases are TGTGCCAGCAGCGTCGAGGCCAGCCAGTCCTACGAGCAGTACTTC. The chain uses TRBV9 and TRBJ2-7; D is unresolved. V was trimmed by 2 bases and J by 1 base, leaving 13 bases between them. CDR1 is SGDLS, CDR2 YYNGEE, per germline. There are 15 residues in the CDR3.

The V call is TRBV25-1, the J call TRBJ1-1, with 9 bases fitting TRBD1. Trimming at V came to 6 bases and at J to 6 bases, leaving 8 bases not matched to a gene. Germline V lookup: CDR1 MGHDK, CDR2 SYGVNS. The CDR3 extends over 14 amino acids. Here the CDR3 reads CASRLGQGNSEAFF. DNA for the CDR3: TGTGCCAGCAGATTAGGACAGGGGAATTCTGAAGCTTTCTTT.

This clonotype appeared many times. The rearrangement links TRBV20-1 to TRBJ1-5; D not certain. The V gene's germline CDR1 is DFQATT and CDR2 SNEGSKA (reference sequence). There are 14 residues in the CDR3. The V and J ends lost 0 bases and 11 bases respectively, with 17 bases between them. For the CDR3, the DNA is TGCAGTGCTAGAGATTTACCGAGCGGACGGGCCCAGCATTTT. It codes for CSARDLPSGRAQHF.

The V and J genes are TRBV10-3 and TRBJ2-1, with TRBD2 matching 8 bases. Trimming cost V 6 bases and J 6 bases; bases outside gene matches: 10. This CDR3 contains 15 residues. In germline, CDR1 is ENHRY, CDR2 SYGVKD. The CDR3 DNA is TGTGCCATCAGCCCTAGCGGGCCCTCACTCAATGAGCAGTTCTTC. It is translated as CAISPSGPSLNEQFF.

This clonotype was found a few times. This rearrangement joins TRBV4-1 to TRBJ1-6; TRBD1 might be the D (6 bases). The CDR3 length is 18 residues. V lost 0 bases and J 10 bases, leaving 22 bases between the germline ends. Germline loops: CDR1 MGHRA, CDR2 YSYEKL. CDR3 loop: CASSQEWGVGRGRSPLHF. CDR3 nucleotide sequence: TGCGCCAGCAGCCAAGAATGGGGGGTGGGCAGGGGCCGGTCACCCCTCCACTTT.

This clonotype showed up just a few times. The genes are TRBV11-1 and TRBJ2-5; 10 nucleotides line up with TRBD1. CDR1 and CDR2 (germline): SGHAT, FQDESV (reference sequence). The CDR3 runs 16 residues. V dropped 5 bases and J dropped 2; count of bases not matched to a gene: 8. CDR3 in amino acids: CASSTGTGVPQETQYF. For the CDR3, the DNA is TGTGCCAGCAGCACCGGGACAGGGGTCCCACAAGAGACCCAGTACTTC.

This clonotype has a handful of counts. The chain couples TRBV3-1 to TRBJ1-4; maybe TRBD1 (5 bases). Trimming left V 0 bases short and J 13 bases short, with 12 bases between. CDR1 and CDR2 (germline): LGHDT, YNNKEL (reference sequence). This CDR3 region has 13 residues. The CDR3 DNA follows: TGTGCCAGCAGCCAAGATTACAGCGGGGCACTGTTTTTT. This encodes CASSQDYSGALFF.

This clonotype was observed a few times. V and J are TRBV7-2 and TRBJ2-5; 7 bases fit TRBD1. The V and J ends lost 6 bases and 7 bases, in that order; junction bases with no gene match: 11. CDR1 is SGHTA, CDR2 FQGNSA, per germline. The CDR3 has 14 amino acids. The CDR3 DNA reads TGTGCCAGCAGTCCCGACAGGGCGTTCGGGACCCAGTACTTC. This codes for CASSPDRAFGTQYF. Full variable domain (outside the CDR3, taken from reference TRBV7-2 and TRBJ2-5): GAGVSQSPSNKVTEKGKDVELRCDPISGHTALYWYRQSLGQGLEFLIYFQGNSAPDKSGLPSDRFSAERTGGSVSTLTIQRTQQEDSAVYLCASSPDRAFGTQYFGPGTRLLVL.

The rearrangement joins TRBV18 to TRBJ2-3; tentative D call: TRBD1 (6 bases). CDR3 length: 16 amino acids. Germline V gene sequence: CDR1 KGHSH, CDR2 LQKENI. The ends were cut back, 5 bases at V and 0 bases at J, with 15 bases in the middle. CDR3 region: CASSTMRTESTDTQYF. The CDR3 coding sequence is TGTGCCAGCTCAACAATGCGGACAGAGAGCACAGATACGCAGTATTTT.

This chain links TRBV12-3 or TRBV12-4 with TRBJ1-1; 10 bases map to TRBD1. The CDR3 totals 15 residues. V trimming: 4 bases; J trimming: 3 bases; junction bases outside the gene matches: 5. CDR3 DNA: TGTGCCAGCAGTTCCGCGGGACAGGGGTACACTGAAGCTTTCTTT. Its translation: CASSSAGQGYTEAFF.

This clonotype has at least ten counts. The V and J genes are TRBV27 and TRBJ2-7; D could derive from TRBD1 or TRBD2 (6 bases each). V dropped 6 bases and J dropped 3 bases, with 12 bases sitting between them. Looked up from germline, CDR1 is MNHEY and CDR2 is SMNVEV (reference sequence). The CDR3 is 13 residues long. The CDR3 region is CASRGAGSYEQYF. The DNA for the CDR3 is TGTGCCAGCAGGGGGGCGGGGAGCTACGAGCAGTACTTC.

The gene calls are TRBV28 and TRBJ2-2; D is perhaps TRBD1 (5 bases). From germline, CDR1 is MDHEN and CDR2 SYDVKM. V gave up 7 bases and J gave up 4 bases, with 7 bases separating them. CDR3 length: 12 amino acids. The CDR3 sequence is CASNTGTGELFF. The CDR3 DNA is TGTGCCAGCAATACAGGCACCGGGGAGCTGTTTTTT.

By share, this clonotype counts as medium-sized (0.01 to 0.1%). V gene TRBV5-1 combines with J gene TRBJ1-6; no firm D call. The CDR3 length is 13 residues. CDR1 and CDR2 from the germline V gene are SGHRS and YFSETQ. The germline V and J ends were trimmed by 0 bases and 9 bases, with 7 bases remaining between them. CDR3 bases: TGCGCCAGCAGCTTGGCGGTGACTTCACCCCTCCACTTT. This gives the protein CASSLAVTSPLHF.

CDR3 DNA: TGTGCCAGCTCAACCAGGGACACGGCTGGTGAAGCTTTCTTT. Its protein is CASSTRDTAGEAFF. V is TRBV18 and J is TRBJ1-1; TRBD1 might be the D (6 bases). Trimming stripped 5 bases from V and 7 bases from J, with 17 bases between. This CDR3 is 14 amino acids long. In germline, CDR1 is KGHSH, CDR2 LQKENI.

The chain joins TRBV11-2 to TRBJ2-5; a possible D gene is TRBD1 (6 bases). The CDR3 has 12 residues. Per the germline V gene, CDR1 is SGHAT and CDR2 is FQNNGV. Between the trimmed V and J ends, which lost 5 bases and 4 bases, there was a span of 8 bases. CDR3 coding DNA: TGTGCCAGCAGCCAACAGGGAGAGACCCAGTACTTC. It is translated as CASSQQGETQYF.

This clonotype was counted ten times or more. The rearrangement links TRBV5-6 to TRBJ1-2, with D possibly matching TRBD1 (6 bases). The CDR3 has 14 amino acids. CDR1 and CDR2 from the germline V gene are SGHDT and YYEEEE. The V and J ends lost 5 bases and 3 bases respectively, with 14 bases between them. This chain's CDR3 is CASSSRDIYYGYTF. The CDR3 DNA reads TGTGCCAGCAGTTCCCGGGACATCTACTATGGCTACACCTTC.

Within the sample, this clonotype is medium-sized. The rearrangement uses TRBV7-2 and TRBJ2-6; no clear D gene. CDR3 length: 15 residues. Germline assignment: CDR1 SGHTA and CDR2 FQGNSA. The V gene lost 0 bases and the J gene lost 2 bases, with 5 bases spanning the gap. Written as DNA, the CDR3 is TGTGCCAGCAGCTTAGCGGGTCCTGGGGCCAACGTCCTGACTTTC. Translation: CASSLAGPGANVLTF.

This clonotype was picked up a small number of times. The J gene is TRBJ1-5, the V gene TRBV6-2 or TRBV6-3; the D is unclear. The V end lost 6 bases, the J end lost 5 bases, and 17 bases lay between the germline ends. The CDR3 sequence is 15 residues long. CDR1 and CDR2 (germline): MNHEY, SVGEGT. The CDR3 DNA reads TGTGCCAGCAGCTCTAGGGTGGTCTTCGATCAGCCCCAGCATTTT. Encoded protein: CASSSRVVFDQPQHF.

The chain is built from TRBV23-1 and TRBJ2-1; 7 nucleotides match TRBD1. Being an ORF, TRBV23-1 has a function that is uncertain. There are 15 residues in the CDR3. V gave up 7 bases and J gave up 0 bases; unmatched junction bases: 6. CDR3 nucleotide sequence: TGCGCCAGCAAACCGGGACAGAGCTCCTACAATGAGCAGTTCTTC. Protein product: CASKPGQSSYNEQFF.

This clonotype was recorded once. The chain combines TRBV27 with TRBJ1-6; unclear D gene. The CDR3 loop spans 14 amino acids. Looked up from germline, CDR1 is MNHEY and CDR2 is SMNVEV (reference sequence). V lost 7 bases, J lost 13 bases, and 20 bases lay in between. The DNA of the CDR3 is TGTGCCAGCACCGAAGTGGACGGCAGAGAGCCCCTCCACTTT. Residues: CASTEVDGREPLHF.

The V gene is TRBV9, the J gene TRBJ2-1, with D perhaps matching TRBD2 (5 bases). Trimming stripped 4 bases from V and 0 bases from J, with 11 bases between. The CDR3 totals 15 residues. Germline loops: CDR1 SGDLS, CDR2 YYNGEE. The DNA for the CDR3 is TGTGCCAGCAGCCGGACTGGGGTCTCCTACAATGAGCAGTTCTTC. It encodes CASSRTGVSYNEQFF.

This clonotype has only a few counts. The chain uses TRBV10-2 and TRBJ1-1; unclear D gene. Trimming left V 3 bases short and J 4 bases short, with 9 bases between. This CDR3 spans 13 amino acids. Germline V CDR1 and CDR2: WSHSY, SAAADI. This chain's CDR3 is CASSEEWSTEAFF. DNA for the CDR3: TGCGCCAGCAGTGAAGAATGGTCCACTGAAGCTTTCTTT.